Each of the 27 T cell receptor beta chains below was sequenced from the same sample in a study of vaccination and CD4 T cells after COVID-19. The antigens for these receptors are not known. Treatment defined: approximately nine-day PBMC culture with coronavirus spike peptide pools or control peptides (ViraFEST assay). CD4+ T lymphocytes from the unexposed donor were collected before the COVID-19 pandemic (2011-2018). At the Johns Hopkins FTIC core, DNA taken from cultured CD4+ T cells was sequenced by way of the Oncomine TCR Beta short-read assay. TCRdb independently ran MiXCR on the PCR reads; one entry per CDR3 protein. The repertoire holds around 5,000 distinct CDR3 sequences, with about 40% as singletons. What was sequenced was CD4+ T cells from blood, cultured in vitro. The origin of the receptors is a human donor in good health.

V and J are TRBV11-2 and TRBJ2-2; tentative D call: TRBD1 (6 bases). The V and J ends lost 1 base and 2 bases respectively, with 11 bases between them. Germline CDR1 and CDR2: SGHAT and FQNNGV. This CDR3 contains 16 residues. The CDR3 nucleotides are TGTGCCAGCAGCTTAGGTGGGGGCCGTAACACCGGGGAGCTGTTTTTT. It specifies CASSLGGGRNTGELFF.

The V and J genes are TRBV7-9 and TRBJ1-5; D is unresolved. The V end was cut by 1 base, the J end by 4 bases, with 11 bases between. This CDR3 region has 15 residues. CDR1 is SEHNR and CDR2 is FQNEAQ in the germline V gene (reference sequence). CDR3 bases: TGTGCCAGCAGCTTAGGAGGCAGTCCGAATCAGCCCCAGCATTTT. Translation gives CASSLGGSPNQPQHF.

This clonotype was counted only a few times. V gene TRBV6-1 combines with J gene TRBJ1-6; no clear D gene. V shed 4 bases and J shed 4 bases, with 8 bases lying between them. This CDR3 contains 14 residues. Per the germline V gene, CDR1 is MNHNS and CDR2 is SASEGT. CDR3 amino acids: CASSAGPYNSPLHF. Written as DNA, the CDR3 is TGTGCCAGCAGTGCAGGCCCGTATAATTCACCCCTCCACTTT.

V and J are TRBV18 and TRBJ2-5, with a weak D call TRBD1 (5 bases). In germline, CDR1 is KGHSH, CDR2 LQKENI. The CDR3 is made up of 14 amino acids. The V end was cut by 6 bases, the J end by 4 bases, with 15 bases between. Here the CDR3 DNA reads TGTGCCAGCTCGCCAAACACAGGTCGAGAGACCCAGTACTTC. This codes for CASSPNTGRETQYF. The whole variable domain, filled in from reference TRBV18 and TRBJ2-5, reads NAGVMQNPRHLVRRRGQEARLRCSPMKGHSHVYWYRQLPEEGLKFMVYLQKENIIDESGMPKERFSAEFPKEGPSILRIQQVVRGDSAAYFCASSPNTGRETQYFGPGTRLLVL.

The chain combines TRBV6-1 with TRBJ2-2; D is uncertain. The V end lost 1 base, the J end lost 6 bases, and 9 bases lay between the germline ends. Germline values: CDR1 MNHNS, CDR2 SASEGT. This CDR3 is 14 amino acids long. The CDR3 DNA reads TGTGCCAGCAGTGAAGAGGCCTCCTCCGGGGAGCTGTTTTTT. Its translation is CASSEEASSGELFF.

CDR3 sequence reads: CASSRDGGTTDTQYF. DNA of the CDR3: TGTGCCAGCAGCCGGGATGGCGGGACCACAGATACGCAGTATTTT. The chain recombines TRBV3-1 with TRBJ2-3, with D perhaps matching TRBD2 (6 bases). The CDR3 has 15 residues. Germline values: CDR1 LGHDT, CDR2 YNNKEL (reference sequence). V lost 4 bases, J lost 2 bases, and 13 bases lay in between.

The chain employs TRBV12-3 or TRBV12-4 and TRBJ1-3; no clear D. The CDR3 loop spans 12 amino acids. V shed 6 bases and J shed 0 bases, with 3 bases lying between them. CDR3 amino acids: CASRSSGNTIYF. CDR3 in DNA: TGTGCCAGCAGGAGCTCTGGAAACACCATATATTTT.

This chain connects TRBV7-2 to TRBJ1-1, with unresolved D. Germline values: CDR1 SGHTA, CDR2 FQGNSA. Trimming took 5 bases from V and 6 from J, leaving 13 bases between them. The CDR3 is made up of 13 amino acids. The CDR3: CASSITTAAEAFF. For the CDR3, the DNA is TGTGCCAGCAGCATAACAACGGCGGCTGAAGCTTTCTTT. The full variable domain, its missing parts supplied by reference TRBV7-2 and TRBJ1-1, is GAGVSQSPSNKVTEKGKDVELRCDPISGHTALYWYRQSLGQGLEFLIYFQGNSAPDKSGLPSDRFSAERTGGSVSTLTIQRTQQEDSAVYLCASSITTAAEAFFGQGTRLTVV.

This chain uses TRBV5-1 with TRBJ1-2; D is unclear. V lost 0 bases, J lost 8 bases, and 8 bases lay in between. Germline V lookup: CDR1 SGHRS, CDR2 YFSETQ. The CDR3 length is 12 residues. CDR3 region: CASSLAEEGYTF. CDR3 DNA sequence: TGCGCCAGCAGCTTGGCAGAAGAGGGCTACACCTTC. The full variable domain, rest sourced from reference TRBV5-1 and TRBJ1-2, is KAGVTQTPRYLIKTRGQQVTLSCSPISGHRSVSWYQQTPGQGLQFLFEYFSETQRNKGNFPGRFSGRQFSNSRSEMNVSTLELGDSALYLCASSLAEEGYTFGSGTRLTVV.

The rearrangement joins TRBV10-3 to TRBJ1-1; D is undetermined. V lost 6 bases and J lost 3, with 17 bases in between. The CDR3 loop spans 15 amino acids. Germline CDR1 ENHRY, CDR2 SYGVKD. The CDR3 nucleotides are TGTGCCATCAGCGAGAAACCCGGGAGAGACACTGAAGCTTTCTTT. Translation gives CAISEKPGRDTEAFF.

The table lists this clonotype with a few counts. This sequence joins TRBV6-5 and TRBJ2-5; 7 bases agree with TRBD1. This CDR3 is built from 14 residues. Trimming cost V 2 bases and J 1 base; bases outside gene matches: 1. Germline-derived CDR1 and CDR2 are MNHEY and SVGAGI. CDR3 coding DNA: TGTGCCAGCAGTTACAAGGGGGCCCAAGAGACCCAGTACTTC. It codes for CASSYKGAQETQYF.

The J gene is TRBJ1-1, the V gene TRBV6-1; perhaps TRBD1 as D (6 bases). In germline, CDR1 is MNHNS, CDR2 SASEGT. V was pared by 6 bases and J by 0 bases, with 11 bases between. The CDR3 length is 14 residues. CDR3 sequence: CASRDTGLNTEAFF. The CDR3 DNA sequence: TGTGCCAGCAGGGATACAGGGTTGAACACTGAAGCTTTCTTT.

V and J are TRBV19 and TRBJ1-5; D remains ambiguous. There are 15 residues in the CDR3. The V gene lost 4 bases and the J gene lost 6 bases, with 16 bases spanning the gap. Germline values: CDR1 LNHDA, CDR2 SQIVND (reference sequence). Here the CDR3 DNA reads TGTGCCAGTAGTAGGGAAGTCGGGTGGGGTCAGCCCCAGCATTTT. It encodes CASSREVGWGQPQHF.

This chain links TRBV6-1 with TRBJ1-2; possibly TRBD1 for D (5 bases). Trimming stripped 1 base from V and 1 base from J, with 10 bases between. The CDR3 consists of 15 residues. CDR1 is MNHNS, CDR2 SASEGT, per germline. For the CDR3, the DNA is TGTGCCAGCAGTGAAGGGGGCTCAGTTAACTATGGCTACACCTTC. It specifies CASSEGGSVNYGYTF.

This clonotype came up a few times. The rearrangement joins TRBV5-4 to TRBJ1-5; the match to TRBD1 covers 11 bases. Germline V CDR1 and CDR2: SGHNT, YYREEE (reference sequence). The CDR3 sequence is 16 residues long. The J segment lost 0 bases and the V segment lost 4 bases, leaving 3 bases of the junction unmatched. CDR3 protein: CASSPDRGHSNQPQHF. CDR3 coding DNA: TGTGCCAGCAGCCCGGACAGGGGGCATAGCAATCAGCCCCAGCATTTT.

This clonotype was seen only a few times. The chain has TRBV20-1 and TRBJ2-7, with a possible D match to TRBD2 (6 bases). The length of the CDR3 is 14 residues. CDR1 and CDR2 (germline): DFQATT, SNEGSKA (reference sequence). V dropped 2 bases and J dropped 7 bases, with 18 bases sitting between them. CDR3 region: CSARIASDGREQYF. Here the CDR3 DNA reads TGCAGTGCTAGAATTGCTAGCGACGGACGTGAGCAGTACTTC.

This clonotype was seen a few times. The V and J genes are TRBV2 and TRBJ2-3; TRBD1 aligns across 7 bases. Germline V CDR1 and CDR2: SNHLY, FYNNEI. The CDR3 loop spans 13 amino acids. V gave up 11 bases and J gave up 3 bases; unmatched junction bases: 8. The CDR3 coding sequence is TGTGCCCTTTCGACAGGGACAACAGATACGCAGTATTTT. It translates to CALSTGTTDTQYF.

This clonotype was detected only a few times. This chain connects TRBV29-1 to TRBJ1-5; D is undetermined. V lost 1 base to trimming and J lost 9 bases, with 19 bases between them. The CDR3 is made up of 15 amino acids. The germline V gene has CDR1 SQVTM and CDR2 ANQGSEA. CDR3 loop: CSVEVEDEETGPQHF. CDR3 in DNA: TGCAGCGTTGAAGTGGAGGATGAGGAGACTGGGCCCCAGCATTTT.

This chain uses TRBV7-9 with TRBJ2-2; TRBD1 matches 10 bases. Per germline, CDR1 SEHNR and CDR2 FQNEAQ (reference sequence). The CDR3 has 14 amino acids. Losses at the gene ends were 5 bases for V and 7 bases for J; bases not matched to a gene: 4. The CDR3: CASSRDRGGGELFF. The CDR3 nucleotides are TGTGCCAGCAGCCGGGACAGGGGAGGCGGGGAGCTGTTTTTT. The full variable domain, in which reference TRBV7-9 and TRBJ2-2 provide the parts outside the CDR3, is DTGVSQNPRHKITKRGQNVTFRCDPISEHNRLYWYRQTLGQGPEFLTYFQNEAQLEKSRLLSDRFSAERPKGSFSTLEIQRTEQGDSAMYLCASSRDRGGGELFFGEGSRLTVL.

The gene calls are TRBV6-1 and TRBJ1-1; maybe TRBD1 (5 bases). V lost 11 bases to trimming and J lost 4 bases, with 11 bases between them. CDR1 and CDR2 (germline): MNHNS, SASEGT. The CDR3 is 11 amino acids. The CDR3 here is CADSLVTEAFF. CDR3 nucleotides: TGTGCCGACAGCCTTGTCACTGAAGCTTTCTTT.

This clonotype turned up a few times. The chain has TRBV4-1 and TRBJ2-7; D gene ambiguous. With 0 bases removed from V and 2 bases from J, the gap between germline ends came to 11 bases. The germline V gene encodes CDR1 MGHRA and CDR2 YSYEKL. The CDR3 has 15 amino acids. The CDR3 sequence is CASSQDTSSTYEQYF. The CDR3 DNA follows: TGCGCCAGCAGCCAAGATACCAGTTCGACCTACGAGCAGTACTTC.

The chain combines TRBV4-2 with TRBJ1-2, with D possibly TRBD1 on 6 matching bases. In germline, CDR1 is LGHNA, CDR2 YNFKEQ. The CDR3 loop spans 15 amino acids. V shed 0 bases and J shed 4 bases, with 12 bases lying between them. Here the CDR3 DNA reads TGTGCCAGCAGCCAAGAAACAGGGTCTGGCTATGGCTACACCTTC. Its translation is CASSQETGSGYGYTF.

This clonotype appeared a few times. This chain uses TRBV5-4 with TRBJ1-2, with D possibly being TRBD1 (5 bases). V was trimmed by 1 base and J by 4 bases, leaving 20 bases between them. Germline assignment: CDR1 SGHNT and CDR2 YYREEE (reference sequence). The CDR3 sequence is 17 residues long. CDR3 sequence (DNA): TGTGCCAGCAGCTTGTTCTCGGTCCTTCGGGACGGCTATGGCTACACCTTC. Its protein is CASSLFSVLRDGYGYTF. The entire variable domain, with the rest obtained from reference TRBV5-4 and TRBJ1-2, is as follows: ETGVTQSPTHLIKTRGQQVTLRCSSQSGHNTVSWYQQALGQGPQFIFQYYREEENGRGNFPPRFSGLQFPNYSSELNVNALELDDSALYLCASSLFSVLRDGYGYTFGSGTRLTVV.

The CDR3 DNA follows: TGTGCCAGCACTCCTGGGACAGGGAGTGGCTACACCTTC. This gives the protein CASTPGTGSGYTF. The chain has TRBV27 and TRBJ1-2, with 9 bases aligning to TRBD1. Unmatched junction bases numbered 7, after V lost 7 bases and J lost 7 bases. The germline V gene has CDR1 MNHEY and CDR2 SMNVEV (reference sequence). CDR3 length equals 13 residues.

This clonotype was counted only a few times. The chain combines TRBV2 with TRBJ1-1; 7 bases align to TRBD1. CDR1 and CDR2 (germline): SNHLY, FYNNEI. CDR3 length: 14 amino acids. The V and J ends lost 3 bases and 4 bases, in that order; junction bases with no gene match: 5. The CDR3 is CASSEATGFTEAFF. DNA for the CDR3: TGTGCCAGCAGTGAGGCGACAGGGTTCACTGAAGCTTTCTTT.

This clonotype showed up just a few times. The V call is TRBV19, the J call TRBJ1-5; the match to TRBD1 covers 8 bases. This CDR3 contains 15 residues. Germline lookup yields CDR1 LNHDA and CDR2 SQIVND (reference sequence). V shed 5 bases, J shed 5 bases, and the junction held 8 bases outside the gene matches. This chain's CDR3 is CASSATGGAHQPQHF. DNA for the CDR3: TGTGCCAGTAGTGCCACAGGGGGGGCACATCAGCCCCAGCATTTT. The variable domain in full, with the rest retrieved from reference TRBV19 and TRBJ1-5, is DGGITQSPKYLFRKEGQNVTLSCEQNLNHDAMYWYRQDPGQGLRLIYYSQIVNDFQKGDIAEGYSVSREKKESFPLTVTSAQKNPTAFYLCASSATGGAHQPQHFGDGTRLSIL.

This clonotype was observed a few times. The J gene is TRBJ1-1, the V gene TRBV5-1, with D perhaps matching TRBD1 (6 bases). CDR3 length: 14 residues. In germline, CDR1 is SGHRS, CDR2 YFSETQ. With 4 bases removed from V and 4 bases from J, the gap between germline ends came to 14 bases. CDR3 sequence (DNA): TGCGCCAGCAGCATATACAGGGAGGGCACTGAAGCTTTCTTT. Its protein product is CASSIYREGTEAFF.